The T cell receptor (beta chain) under discussion was sequenced for a study of cytomegalovirus exposure and HLA in healthy donors. Regarding the study as a whole: Across donors, sequencing depth was assumed by presence/absence analyses to be roughly uniform.

To note about this clone: The antigen is not known.

J was trimmed by 0 bases and V by 5 bases; bases with no gene match: 3. Looked up from germline, CDR1 is MNHEY and CDR2 is SVGAGI. The CDR3 has 15 residues. Vbeta (60) and Jbeta (13) primers were used in the PCR. The data were produced by immunoSEQ multiplex PCR, yet TCRdb's version contains in-frame clones alone and is incomplete. Among roughly 180,000 clones listed, around 80% were seen once. The receptor's source is an older woman in good health and CMV-seropositive. The chain has TRBV6-5 and TRBJ2-1, with 8 positions matching TRBD1. Source material: PBMCs. The CDR3 sequence: CASSPTGGSYNEQFF. The CDR3 DNA follows: TGTGCCAGCAGTCCCACAGGGGGCTCCTACAATGAGCAGTTCTTC.